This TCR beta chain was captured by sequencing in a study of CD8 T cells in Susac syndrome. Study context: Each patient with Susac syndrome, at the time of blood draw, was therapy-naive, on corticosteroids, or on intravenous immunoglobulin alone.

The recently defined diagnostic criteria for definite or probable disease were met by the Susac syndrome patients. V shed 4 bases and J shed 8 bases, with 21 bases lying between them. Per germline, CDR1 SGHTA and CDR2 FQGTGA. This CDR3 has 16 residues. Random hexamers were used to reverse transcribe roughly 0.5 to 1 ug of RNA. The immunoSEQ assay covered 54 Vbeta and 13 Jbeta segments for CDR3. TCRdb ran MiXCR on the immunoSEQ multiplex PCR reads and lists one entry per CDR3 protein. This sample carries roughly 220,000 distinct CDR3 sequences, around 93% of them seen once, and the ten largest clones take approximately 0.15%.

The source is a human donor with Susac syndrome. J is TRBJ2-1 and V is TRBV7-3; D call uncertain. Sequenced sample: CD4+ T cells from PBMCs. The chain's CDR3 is CASSSRLVAFGDEQFF. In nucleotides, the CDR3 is TGTGCCAGCAGCTCCAGACTGGTAGCTTTTGGAGATGAGCAGTTCTTC.